The 13 T cell receptor beta chains presented below share a single source sample, sequenced in a study of spatial heterogeneity in lung cancer. TCRdb used MiXCR to reprocess the 5' RACE reads, holding one entry per CDR3 protein. The sample lists just under 95,000 distinct CDR3 sequences; less than 15% were seen once. Time point of the sample: sample taken at primary tumor resection. TCRs were sequenced from unsorted whole RNA of tumor, nontumor lung or PBMC. This specimen was PBMCs, taken at surgery. Receptors originate from a male donor with early-stage non-small cell lung cancer.

V usage is TRBV18 and J usage is TRBJ2-5; TRBD1 is a possible D gene (6 bases). From germline, CDR1 is KGHSH and CDR2 LQKENI. Trimming stripped 0 bases from V and 5 bases from J, with 13 bases between. The CDR3 has 15 residues. The CDR3, as DNA: TGTGCCAGCTCACCACCGGTCCCAGGGGCGGAGACCCAGTACTTC. It is translated as CASSPPVPGAETQYF.

The gene calls are TRBV3-1 and TRBJ2-5; D unresolved. The ends were cut back, 0 bases at V and 2 bases at J, with 10 bases in the middle. Germline CDR1 and CDR2: LGHDT and YNNKEL (reference sequence). The CDR3 has 15 amino acids. CDR3 loop: CASSQDAAKQETQYF. The CDR3 bases are TGTGCCAGCAGCCAAGATGCGGCAAAACAAGAGACCCAGTACTTC.

The rearrangement joins TRBV20-1 to TRBJ2-2, with 9 nucleotides matching TRBD1. Germline V CDR1 and CDR2: DFQATT, SNEGSKA (reference sequence). The CDR3 has 13 residues. After removal of 3 bases from V and 6 bases from J, the junction contained 2 bases not matched to a gene. CDR3 loop: CSARGQGPGELFF. The CDR3, as DNA: TGCAGTGCTAGGGGACAGGGTCCCGGGGAGCTGTTTTTT.

In this sample, this clonotype turned up a few times. The V call is TRBV7-2, the J call TRBJ2-2; 12 bases line up with TRBD2. After removal of 3 bases from V and 1 base from J, the junction contained 9 bases not matched to a gene. CDR3 length equals 19 residues. Germline CDR1 SGHTA, CDR2 FQGNSA. CDR3 in amino acids: CASSFRLTSGGGNTGELFF. In nucleotides, the CDR3 is TGTGCCAGCAGCTTCCGCTTGACTAGCGGGGGCGGGAACACCGGGGAGCTGTTTTTT.

This clonotype was seen at least ten times. The rearrangement joins TRBV25-1 to TRBJ2-3; D is unresolved. Trimming left V 9 bases short and J 5 bases short, with 15 bases between. From germline, CDR1 is MGHDK and CDR2 SYGVNS. CDR3 length: 13 amino acids. The DNA of the CDR3 is TGTGCCAGTCAGGCTCCAACGGGAGATACGCAGTATTTT. Its protein product is CASQAPTGDTQYF. Based on the CDR3 plus reference TRBV25-1 and TRBJ2-3, the full variable domain is EADIYQTPRYLVIGTGKKITLECSQTMGHDKMYWYQQDPGMELHLIHYSYGVNSTEKGDLSSESTVSRIRTEHFPLTLESARPSHTSQYLCASQAPTGDTQYFGPGTRLTVL.

This chain connects TRBV12-3 or TRBV12-4 to TRBJ2-7, with 9 bases fitting TRBD2. After removal of 5 bases from V and 5 bases from J, the junction contained 10 bases not matched to a gene. CDR3 length: 15 residues. CDR3 protein: CASSPGTSLKDEQYF. The CDR3 bases are TGTGCCAGCAGTCCAGGGACTAGCCTCAAGGACGAGCAGTACTTC.

V gene TRBV6-6 combines with J gene TRBJ2-2; tentatively, D is TRBD1 (6 bases). Germline V gene data show CDR1 as MNHNY and CDR2 as SVGAGI (reference sequence). CDR3 size: 16 residues. Trimming pared 0 bases from V and 5 bases from J, leaving 13 bases between. CDR3 amino acids: CASSYSIQGLTGELFF. In DNA form, the CDR3 reads TGTGCCAGCAGTTACTCGATCCAGGGGCTGACCGGGGAGCTGTTTTTT.

In this sample, this clonotype turned up a few times. The gene calls are TRBV6-2 or TRBV6-3 and TRBJ2-2; maybe TRBD2 (6 bases). This CDR3 has 15 residues. In germline, CDR1 is MNHEY, CDR2 SVGEGT. Trimming removed 6 bases from V and 5 bases from J, with 16 bases in between. CDR3 sequence (DNA): TGTGCCAGCAGACCCCGGGGGAGAGAGACCGGGGAGCTGTTTTTT. Amino acids: CASRPRGRETGELFF.

The chain links TRBV7-2 to TRBJ2-3, with 11 nucleotides matching TRBD2. The V gene's germline CDR1 is SGHTA and CDR2 FQGNSA. This CDR3 spans 17 amino acids. With V trimmed by 1 base and J by 10 bases, 13 bases remained unmatched. In DNA form, the CDR3 reads TGTGCCAGCAGCTTAGTCGGAGTGGGGACTAGCGGACGGCCGCAGTATTTT. This gives the protein CASSLVGVGTSGRPQYF.

The sample holds a few counts of this clonotype. This rearrangement joins TRBV20-1 to TRBJ2-1; D is unresolved. V shed 1 base and J shed 9 bases, with 10 bases lying between them. The V gene's germline CDR1 is DFQATT and CDR2 SNEGSKA (reference sequence). The CDR3 consists of 12 residues. Here the CDR3 reads CSARVVLSEQFF. The CDR3 nucleotides read TGCAGTGCTAGAGTGGTGCTGAGTGAGCAGTTCTTC.

Remarks on this clonotype: A much larger clone sits a single nucleotide away, making a read error possible. The rearrangement joins TRBV20-1 to TRBJ2-7; the D is unclear. The CDR3 covers 12 residues. Germline values: CDR1 DFQATT, CDR2 SNEGSKA (reference sequence). Trimming took 3 bases from V and 4 from J, leaving 10 bases between them. The CDR3 protein is CSASGRRYEQYF. The CDR3 DNA follows: TGCAGTGCTAGCGGACGTCGGTACGAGCAGTACTTC.

V gene TRBV7-2 combines with J gene TRBJ2-7; the D is unclear. There are 15 residues in the CDR3. Between the trimmed V and J ends, which lost 5 bases and 2 bases, there was a span of 16 bases. CDR1 SGHTA and CDR2 FQGNSA come from the germline V gene. The CDR3 is CASSPSLVGTYEQYF. The DNA of the CDR3 is TGTGCCAGCAGCCCCTCCCTCGTAGGGACCTACGAGCAGTACTTC.

This chain uses TRBV6-1 with TRBJ1-5; the match to TRBD1 covers 8 bases. Germline V gene sequence: CDR1 MNHNS, CDR2 SASEGT. This CDR3 comprises 15 residues. Trimming took 6 bases from V and 4 from J; bases not matched to a gene: 8. The CDR3 DNA reads TGTGCCAGCAGGGTGGACAGGGCCAGGAATCAGCCCCAGCATTTT. Translated, it gives CASRVDRARNQPQHF.